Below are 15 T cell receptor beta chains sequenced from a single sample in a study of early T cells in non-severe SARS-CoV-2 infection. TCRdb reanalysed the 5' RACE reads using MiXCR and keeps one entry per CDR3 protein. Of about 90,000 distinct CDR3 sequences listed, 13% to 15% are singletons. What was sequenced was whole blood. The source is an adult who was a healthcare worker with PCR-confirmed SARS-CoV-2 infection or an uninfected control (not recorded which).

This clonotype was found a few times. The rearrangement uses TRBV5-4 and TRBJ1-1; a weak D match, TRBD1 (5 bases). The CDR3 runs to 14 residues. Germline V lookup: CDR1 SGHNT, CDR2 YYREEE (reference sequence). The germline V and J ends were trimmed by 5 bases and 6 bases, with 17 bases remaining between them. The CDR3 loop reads CASRGEREGAEAFF. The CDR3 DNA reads TGTGCCAGCAGGGGGGAAAGGGAAGGCGCTGAAGCTTTCTTT.

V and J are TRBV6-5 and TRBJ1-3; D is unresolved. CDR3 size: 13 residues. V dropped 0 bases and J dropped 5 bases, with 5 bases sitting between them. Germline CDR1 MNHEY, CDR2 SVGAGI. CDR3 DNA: TGTGCCAGCAGTTACTCTCAAAGAAACACCATATATTTT. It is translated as CASSYSQRNTIYF.

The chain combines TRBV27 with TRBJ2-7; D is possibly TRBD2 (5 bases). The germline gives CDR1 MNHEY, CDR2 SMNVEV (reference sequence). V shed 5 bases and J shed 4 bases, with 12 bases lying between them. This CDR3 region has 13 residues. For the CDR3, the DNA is TGTGCCAGCAGTAAAGGACGGGGTTACGAGCAGTACTTC. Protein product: CASSKGRGYEQYF.

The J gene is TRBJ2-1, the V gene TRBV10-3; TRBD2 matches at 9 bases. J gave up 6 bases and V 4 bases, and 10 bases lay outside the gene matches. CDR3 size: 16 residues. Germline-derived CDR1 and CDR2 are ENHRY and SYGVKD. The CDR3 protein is CAISGPPGLASNEQFF. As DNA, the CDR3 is TGTGCCATCAGTGGCCCCCCGGGACTAGCCTCCAATGAGCAGTTCTTC.

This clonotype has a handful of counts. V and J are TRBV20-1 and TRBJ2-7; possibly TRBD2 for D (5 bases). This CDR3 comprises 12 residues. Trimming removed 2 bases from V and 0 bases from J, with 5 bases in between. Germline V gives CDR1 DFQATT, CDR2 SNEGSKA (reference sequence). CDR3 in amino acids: CSARRDSYEQYF. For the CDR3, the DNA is TGCAGTGCTAGACGGGACTCCTACGAGCAGTACTTC.

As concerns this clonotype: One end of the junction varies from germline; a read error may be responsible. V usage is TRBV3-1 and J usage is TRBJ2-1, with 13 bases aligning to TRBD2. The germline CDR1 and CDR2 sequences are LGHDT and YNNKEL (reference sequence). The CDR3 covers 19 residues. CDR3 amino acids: CASSQGPSRTSGRGGEQFF. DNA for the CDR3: TGTGCCAGCAGTCAAGGCCCCTCCCGGACTAGCGGGAGAGGGGGTGAGCAGTTCTTC.

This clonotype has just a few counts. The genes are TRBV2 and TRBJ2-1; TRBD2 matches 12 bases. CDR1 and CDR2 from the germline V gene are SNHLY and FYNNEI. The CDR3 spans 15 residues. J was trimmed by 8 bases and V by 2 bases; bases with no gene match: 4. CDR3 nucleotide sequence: TGTGCCAGCAGTGAAAGGACTAGCGGGATCGATGAGCAGTTCTTC. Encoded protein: CASSERTSGIDEQFF.

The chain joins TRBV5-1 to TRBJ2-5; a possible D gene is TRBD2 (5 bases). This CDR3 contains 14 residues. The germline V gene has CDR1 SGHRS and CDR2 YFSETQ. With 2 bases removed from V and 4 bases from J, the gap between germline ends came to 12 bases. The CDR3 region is CASSFGERGETQYF. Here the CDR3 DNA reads TGCGCCAGCAGCTTCGGGGAACGGGGAGAGACCCAGTACTTC.

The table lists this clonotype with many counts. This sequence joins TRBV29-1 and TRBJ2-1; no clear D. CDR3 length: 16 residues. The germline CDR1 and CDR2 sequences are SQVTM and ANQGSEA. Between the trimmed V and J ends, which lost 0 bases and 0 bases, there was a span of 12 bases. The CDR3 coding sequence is TGCAGCGTTGAAGATCCCCAGAGAAACTCCTACAATGAGCAGTTCTTC. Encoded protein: CSVEDPQRNSYNEQFF.

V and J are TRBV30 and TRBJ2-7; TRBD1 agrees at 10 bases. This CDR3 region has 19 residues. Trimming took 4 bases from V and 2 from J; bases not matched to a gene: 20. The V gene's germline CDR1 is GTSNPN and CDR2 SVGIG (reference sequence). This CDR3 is CAWTRSHFPGQGGTYEQYF. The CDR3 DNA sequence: TGTGCCTGGACCCGCTCACACTTCCCCGGACAGGGGGGCACCTACGAGCAGTACTTC.

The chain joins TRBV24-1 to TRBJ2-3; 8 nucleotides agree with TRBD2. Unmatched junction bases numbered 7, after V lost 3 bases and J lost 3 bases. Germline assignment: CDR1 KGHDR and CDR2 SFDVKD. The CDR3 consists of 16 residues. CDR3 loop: CATSDAKAGATDTQYF. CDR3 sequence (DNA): TGTGCCACCAGTGATGCCAAAGCGGGAGCAACAGATACGCAGTATTTT.

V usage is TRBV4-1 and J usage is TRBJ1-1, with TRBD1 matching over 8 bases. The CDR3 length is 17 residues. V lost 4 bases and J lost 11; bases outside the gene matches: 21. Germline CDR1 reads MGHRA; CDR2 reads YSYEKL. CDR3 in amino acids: CASSPIKGQGESTVAFF. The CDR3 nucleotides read TGCGCCAGCAGCCCTATTAAAGGACAGGGTGAGTCTACGGTGGCTTTCTTT.

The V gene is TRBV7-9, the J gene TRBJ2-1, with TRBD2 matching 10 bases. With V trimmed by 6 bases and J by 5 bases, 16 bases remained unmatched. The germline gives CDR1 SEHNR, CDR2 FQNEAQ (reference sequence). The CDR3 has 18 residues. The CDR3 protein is CASSSTGKLAGNNNEQFF. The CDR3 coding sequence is TGTGCCAGCAGTTCCACAGGGAAACTAGCGGGAAACAACAATGAGCAGTTCTTC.

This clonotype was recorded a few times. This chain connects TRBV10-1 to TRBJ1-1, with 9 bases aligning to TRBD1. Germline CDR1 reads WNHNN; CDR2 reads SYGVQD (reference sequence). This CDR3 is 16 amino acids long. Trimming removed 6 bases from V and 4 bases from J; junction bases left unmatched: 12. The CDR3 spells CASRANHGTGITEAFF. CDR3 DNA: TGCGCCAGCAGAGCCAACCACGGGACAGGGATCACTGAAGCTTTCTTT.

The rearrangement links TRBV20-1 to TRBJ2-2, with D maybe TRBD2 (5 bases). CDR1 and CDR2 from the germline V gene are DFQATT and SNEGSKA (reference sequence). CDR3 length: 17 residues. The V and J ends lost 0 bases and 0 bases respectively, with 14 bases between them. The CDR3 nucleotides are TGCAGTGCTAGAGATCAGAGGGCTCACGCGAACACCGGGGAGCTGTTTTTT. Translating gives CSARDQRAHANTGELFF.